The entry below describes one T cell receptor (beta chain). Its specificity is not known. Libraries were prepared by immunoSEQ multiplex PCR; TCRdb keeps only in-frame clonotypes and omits some of them. The table includes several thousand clones, roughly three quarters detected once. The sample is drawn from a study of immune evolution from preneoplasia to lung adenocarcinoma. General study findings and limits: Clonality was highest in normal lung, lower in later-stage lesions apparently.

The germline V gene encodes CDR1 MNHEY and CDR2 SMNVEV (reference sequence). The CDR3 spans 16 residues. V lost 6 bases, J lost 4 bases, and 10 bases stayed unmatched. Patient tissue came from resections in Japan or China, 2014–2017. This sequence was found in a person aged 65 to 79 with lung adenocarcinoma. The V call is TRBV27, the J call TRBJ2-1, with TRBD1 matching over 9 bases. The material sequenced was FFPE atypical adenomatous hyperplasia tissue from the lung. The subset is: atypical adenomatous hyperplasia (AAH), lung preneoplasia. The CDR3 loop reads CASSHPTGQGYNEQFF. In nucleotides, the CDR3 is TGTGCCAGCAGCCACCCAACGGGACAGGGATACAATGAGCAGTTCTTC.